The 5 T cell receptor beta chains listed next were all sequenced from one sample in a study of PD-L1 blockade in urothelial cancer. Profiling relied on immunoSEQ multiplex PCR, and the TCRdb table lists in-frame clones only, not all of them. The data contain approximately 50,000 clones, around four fifths of them singletons. Time point indicated: pretreatment peripheral blood. The sample was PBMCs, taken around atezolizumab (anti-PD-L1) treatment. These receptor sequences come from a man between 45 and 60 years old with urothelial cancer.

The V call is TRBV19, the J call TRBJ1-5; TRBD1 agrees at 9 bases. V lost 6 bases and J lost 1; bases outside the gene matches: 4. The CDR3 totals 15 residues. The germline gives CDR1 LNHDA, CDR2 SQIVND (reference sequence). In DNA, the CDR3 is TGTGCCAGTAGCGACACAGGGGGCAGCAATCAGCCCCAGCATTTT. Amino acid sequence: CASSDTGGSNQPQHF.

The rearrangement uses TRBV14 and TRBJ2-5; 11 positions agree with TRBD1. The CDR3 has 15 amino acids. CDR1 is SGHDN and CDR2 is FVKESK in the germline V gene. J gave up 5 bases and V 5 bases, and 7 bases lay outside the gene matches. CDR3 DNA sequence: TGTGCCAGCAGCGGACAGGGGGCGTTCGGGGAGACCCAGTACTTC. Translated: CASSGQGAFGETQYF.

The rearrangement links TRBV29-1 to TRBJ1-2, with D perhaps matching TRBD1 (6 bases). Trimming shortened V by 6 bases and J by 6 bases, and 14 bases separated the two germline ends. The CDR3 spans 12 residues. Germline CDR1 reads SQVTM; CDR2 reads ANQGSEA. In DNA, the CDR3 is TGCAGCGTGGCGACTGGGGGCGATGGCTACACCTTC. As protein: CSVATGGDGYTF.

The chain couples TRBV6-5 to TRBJ2-1; D uncertain. V lost 6 bases and J 15 bases, leaving 18 bases between the germline ends. The V gene's germline CDR1 is MNHEY and CDR2 SVGAGI. CDR3 size: 12 residues. The CDR3 bases are TGTGCCAGCAGATACCAACTTGGTGTGTGGTTCTTC. Encoded protein: CASRYQLGVWFF.

The J gene is TRBJ1-2, the V gene TRBV27; D possibly corresponds to TRBD1 (6 bases). Germline loops: CDR1 MNHEY, CDR2 SMNVEV (reference sequence). Trimming shortened V by 3 bases and J by 6 bases, and 17 bases separated the two germline ends. CDR3 length: 15 residues. CDR3 residues: CASSLLPTGLDGYTF. Here the CDR3 DNA reads TGTGCCAGCAGTTTGTTACCGACAGGCCTTGATGGCTACACCTTC.